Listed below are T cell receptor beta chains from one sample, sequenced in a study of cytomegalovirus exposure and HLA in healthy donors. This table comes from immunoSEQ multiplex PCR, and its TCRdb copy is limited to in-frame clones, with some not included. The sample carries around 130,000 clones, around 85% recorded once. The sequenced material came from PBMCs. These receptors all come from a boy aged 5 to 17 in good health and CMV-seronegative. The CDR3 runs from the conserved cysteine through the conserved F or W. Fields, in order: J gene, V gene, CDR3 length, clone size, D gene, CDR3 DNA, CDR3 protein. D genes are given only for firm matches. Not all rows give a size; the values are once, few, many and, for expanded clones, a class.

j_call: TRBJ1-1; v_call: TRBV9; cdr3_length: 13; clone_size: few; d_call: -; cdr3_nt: TGTGCCAGCAGCGTAGACGGGAACACTGAAGCTTTCTTT; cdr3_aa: CASSVDGNTEAFF
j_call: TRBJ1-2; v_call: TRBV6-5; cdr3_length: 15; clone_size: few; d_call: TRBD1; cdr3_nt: TGTGCCAGCAGTAGTAACAGGGGGCGCGGCTATGGCTACACCTTC; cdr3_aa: CASSSNRGRGYGYTF
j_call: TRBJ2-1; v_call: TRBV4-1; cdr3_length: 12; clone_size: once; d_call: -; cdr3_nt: TGCGCCAGCAGCCGTAGAAGCAATGAGCAGTTCTTC; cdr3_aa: CASSRRSNEQFF
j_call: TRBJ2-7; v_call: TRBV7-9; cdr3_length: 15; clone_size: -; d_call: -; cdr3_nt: TGTGCCAGCAGCACCAAGGGGCAGGCCGGCTACGAGCAGTACTTC; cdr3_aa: CASSTKGQAGYEQYF
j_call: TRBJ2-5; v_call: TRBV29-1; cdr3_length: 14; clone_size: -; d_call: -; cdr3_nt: TGCAGCGTTGAAGATCGGGATACCCAAGAGACCCAGTACTTC; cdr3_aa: CSVEDRDTQETQYF
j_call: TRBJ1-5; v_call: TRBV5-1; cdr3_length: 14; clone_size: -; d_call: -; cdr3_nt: TGCGCCAGCAGCTTGGGGGAGGGACCTCAGCCCCAGCATTTT; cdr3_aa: CASSLGEGPQPQHF
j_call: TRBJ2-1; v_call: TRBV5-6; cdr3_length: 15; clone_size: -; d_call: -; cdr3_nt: TGTGCCAGCAGCGTGCAGGGGTTTGTCTACAATGAGCAGTTCTTC; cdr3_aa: CASSVQGFVYNEQFF
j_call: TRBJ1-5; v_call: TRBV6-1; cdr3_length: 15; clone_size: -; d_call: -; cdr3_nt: TGTGCCAGCAGGGAAGCCGCACGGAGGCAGCAGCCCCAGCATTTT; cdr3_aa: CASREAARRQQPQHF
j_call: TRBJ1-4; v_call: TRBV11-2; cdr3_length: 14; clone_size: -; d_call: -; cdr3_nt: TGTGCCAGCAGCCCCGGAGCAACTAATGAAAAACTGTTTTTT; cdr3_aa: CASSPGATNEKLFF
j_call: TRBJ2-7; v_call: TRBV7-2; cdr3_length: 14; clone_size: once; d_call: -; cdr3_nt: TGTGCCAGCAGCTCGGTGGTAAACTCCTACGAGCAGTACTTC; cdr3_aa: CASSSVVNSYEQYF
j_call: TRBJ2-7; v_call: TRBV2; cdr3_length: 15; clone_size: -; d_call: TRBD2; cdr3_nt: TGTGCCAGCAGCCGTGATAGCGGGGGGTCGTACGAGCAGTACTTC; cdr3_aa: CASSRDSGGSYEQYF
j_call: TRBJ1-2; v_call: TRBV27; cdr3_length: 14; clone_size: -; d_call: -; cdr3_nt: TGTGCCAGCAGTTTAGGCAGCGTTAACTATGGCTACACCTTC; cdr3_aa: CASSLGSVNYGYTF
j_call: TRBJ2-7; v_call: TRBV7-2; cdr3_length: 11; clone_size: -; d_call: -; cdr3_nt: TGTGCCAGCAGCCAACGGTTCCAGCAGTACTTC; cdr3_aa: CASSQRFQQYF
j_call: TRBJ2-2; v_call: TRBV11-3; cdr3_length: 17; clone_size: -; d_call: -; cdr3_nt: TGTGCCAGCAGCCACGAAGCGGGCAGGTCGGACACCGGGGAGCTGTTTTTT; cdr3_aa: CASSHEAGRSDTGELFF
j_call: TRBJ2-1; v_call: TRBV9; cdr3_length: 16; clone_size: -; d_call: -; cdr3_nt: TGTGCCAGCAGCGTGGGGGAGACGGGAGTGTACAATGAGCAGTTCTTC; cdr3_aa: CASSVGETGVYNEQFF
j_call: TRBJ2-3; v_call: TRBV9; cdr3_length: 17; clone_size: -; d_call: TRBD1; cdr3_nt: TGTGCCAGCAGCGTAGGGTCCGGACAGGGACCCACAGATACGCAGTATTTT; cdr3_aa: CASSVGSGQGPTDTQYF
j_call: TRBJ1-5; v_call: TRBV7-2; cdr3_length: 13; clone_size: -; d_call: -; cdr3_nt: TGTGCCAGCAGCCACGGGAATAATCAGCCCCAGCATTTT; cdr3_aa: CASSHGNNQPQHF
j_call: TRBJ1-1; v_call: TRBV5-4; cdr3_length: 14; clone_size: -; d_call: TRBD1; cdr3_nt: TGTGCCAGCAGCCCAAGGACAGGGAAGACTGAAGCTTTCTTT; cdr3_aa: CASSPRTGKTEAFF
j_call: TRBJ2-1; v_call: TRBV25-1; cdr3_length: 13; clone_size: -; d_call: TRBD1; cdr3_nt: TGTGCCAGCACCGGGACAGGGGGTAGTGAGCAGTTCTTC; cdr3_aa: CASTGTGGSEQFF
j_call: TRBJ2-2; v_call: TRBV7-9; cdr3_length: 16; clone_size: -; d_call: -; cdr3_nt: TGTGCCAGCAGCTTAATTCTCTCCCGGAACACCGGGGAGCTGTTTTTT; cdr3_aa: CASSLILSRNTGELFF
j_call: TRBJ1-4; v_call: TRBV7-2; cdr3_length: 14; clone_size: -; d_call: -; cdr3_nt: TGTGCCAGCAGCCTCAGGATGAATAATGAAAAACTGTTTTTT; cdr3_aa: CASSLRMNNEKLFF
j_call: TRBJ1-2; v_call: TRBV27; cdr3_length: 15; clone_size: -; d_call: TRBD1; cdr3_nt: TGTGCCAGCAGTTTTAATCGACAGGGAGTCGGTGGCTACACCTTC; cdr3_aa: CASSFNRQGVGGYTF
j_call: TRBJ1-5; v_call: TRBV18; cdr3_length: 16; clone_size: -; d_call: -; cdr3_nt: TGTGCCAGCTCATCCCAGGGTCGTTATAGCAATCAGCCCCAGCATTTT; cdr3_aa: CASSSQGRYSNQPQHF
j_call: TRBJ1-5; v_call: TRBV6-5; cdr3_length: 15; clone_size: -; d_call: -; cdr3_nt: TGTGCCAGCAGTTACTCGGGCACGGGCAATCAGCCCCAGCATTTT; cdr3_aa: CASSYSGTGNQPQHF
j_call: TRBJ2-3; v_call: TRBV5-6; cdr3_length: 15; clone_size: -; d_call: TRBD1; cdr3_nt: TGTGCCAGCACCTTGACAGGGGGACCCACAGATACGCAGTATTTT; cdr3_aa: CASTLTGGPTDTQYF
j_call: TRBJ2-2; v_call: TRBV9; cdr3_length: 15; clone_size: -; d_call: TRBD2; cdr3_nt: TGTGCCAGCAGCCAAGCACGGGGGGTTACCGGGGAGCTGTTTTTT; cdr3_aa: CASSQARGVTGELFF
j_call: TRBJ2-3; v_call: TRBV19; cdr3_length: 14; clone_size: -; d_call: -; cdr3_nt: TGTGCCAGTAGTATAGGGCTAGTCGGGGATACGCAGTATTTT; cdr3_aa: CASSIGLVGDTQYF
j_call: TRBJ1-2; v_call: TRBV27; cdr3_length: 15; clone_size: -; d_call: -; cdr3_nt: TGTGCCAGCAGTACCCGACAGGACTCTAACTATGGCTACACCTTC; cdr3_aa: CASSTRQDSNYGYTF
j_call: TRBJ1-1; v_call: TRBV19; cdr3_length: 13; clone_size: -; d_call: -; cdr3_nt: TGTGCCAGTAGTAGCCAGGGTTCCACTGAAGCTTTCTTT; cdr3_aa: CASSSQGSTEAFF
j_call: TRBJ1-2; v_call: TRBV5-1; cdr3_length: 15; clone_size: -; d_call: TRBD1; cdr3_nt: TGCGCCAGCAGCTTGGATACAGGGGTACAGGGCGGCTACACCTTC; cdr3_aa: CASSLDTGVQGGYTF
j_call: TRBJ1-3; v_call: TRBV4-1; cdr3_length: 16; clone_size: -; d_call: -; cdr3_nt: TGCGCCAGCAGCCAAGAGGGTAGAGGTGGGGGAAACACCATATATTTT; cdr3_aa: CASSQEGRGGGNTIYF
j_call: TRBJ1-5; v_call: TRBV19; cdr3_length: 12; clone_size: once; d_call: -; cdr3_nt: TGTGCCAGTAGTATATTTCGTCAGCCCCAGCATTTT; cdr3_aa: CASSIFRQPQHF
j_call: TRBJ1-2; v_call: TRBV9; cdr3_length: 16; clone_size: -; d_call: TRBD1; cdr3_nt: TGTGCCAGCAGAAGTAGTGAGGAGCAGGGGGCCGTTGGCTACACCTTC; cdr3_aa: CASRSSEEQGAVGYTF
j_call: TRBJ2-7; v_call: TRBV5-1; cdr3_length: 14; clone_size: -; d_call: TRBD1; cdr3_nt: TGCGCCAGCAGCCCCGGGACAGGGGTCGGCGAGCAGTACTTC; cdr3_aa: CASSPGTGVGEQYF
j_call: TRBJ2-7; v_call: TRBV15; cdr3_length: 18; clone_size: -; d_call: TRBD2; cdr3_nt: TGTGCCACCAGCTCTGAGGTCCTAGCGGGGGGTTTTTCCTACGAGCAGTACTTC; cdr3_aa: CATSSEVLAGGFSYEQYF
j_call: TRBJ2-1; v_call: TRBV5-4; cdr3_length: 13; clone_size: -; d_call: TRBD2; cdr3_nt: TGTGCCAGCAGCGAGTACCTAGCGGGAGAGACGTTCTTC; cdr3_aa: CASSEYLAGETFF
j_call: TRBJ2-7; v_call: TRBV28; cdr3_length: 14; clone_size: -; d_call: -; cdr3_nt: TGTGCCAGCAGTCCCCGACCTAGGGAGGACGAGCAGTACTTC; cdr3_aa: CASSPRPREDEQYF
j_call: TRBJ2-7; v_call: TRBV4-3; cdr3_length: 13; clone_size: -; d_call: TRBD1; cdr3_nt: TGCGCCAGCAGTGGGACAGGGCTCGGCGAGCAGTACTTC; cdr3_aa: CASSGTGLGEQYF
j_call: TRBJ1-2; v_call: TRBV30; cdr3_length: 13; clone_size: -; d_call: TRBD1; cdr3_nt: TGTGCCTGGAGTGCAGGGGGCGGGTATGGCTACACCTTC; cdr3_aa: CAWSAGGGYGYTF
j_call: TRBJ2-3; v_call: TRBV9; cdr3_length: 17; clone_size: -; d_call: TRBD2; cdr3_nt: TGTGCCAGCAGCGTAGACCGGCGGGGGGGCGGTACAGATACGCAGTATTTT; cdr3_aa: CASSVDRRGGGTDTQYF
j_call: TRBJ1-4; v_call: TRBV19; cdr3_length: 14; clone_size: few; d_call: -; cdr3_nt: TGTGCCAGTAGTATGTCCGCAACTAATGAAAAACTGTTTTTT; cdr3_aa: CASSMSATNEKLFF
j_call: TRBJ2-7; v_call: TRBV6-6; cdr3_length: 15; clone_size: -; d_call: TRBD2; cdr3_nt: TGTGCCAGCAGTTCAACTAGCGGAGGTTCCTACGAGCAGTACTTC; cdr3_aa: CASSSTSGGSYEQYF
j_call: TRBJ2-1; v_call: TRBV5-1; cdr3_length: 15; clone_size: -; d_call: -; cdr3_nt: TGCGCCAGCAGCTTGGACTACACTACCTACAATGAGCAGTTCTTC; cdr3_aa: CASSLDYTTYNEQFF
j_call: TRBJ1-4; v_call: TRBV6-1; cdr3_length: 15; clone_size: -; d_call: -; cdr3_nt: TGTGCCAGCAGTGAATACAGGGTAACTAATGAAAAACTGTTTTTT; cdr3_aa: CASSEYRVTNEKLFF
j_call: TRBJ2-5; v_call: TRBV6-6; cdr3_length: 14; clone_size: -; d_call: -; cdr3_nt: TGTGCCAGCAGAGGAACAGGGTTGGGAGAGACCCAGTACTTC; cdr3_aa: CASRGTGLGETQYF
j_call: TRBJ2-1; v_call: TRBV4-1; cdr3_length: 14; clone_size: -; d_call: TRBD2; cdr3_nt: TGCGCCAGCAGGATTGTGGGCGGGAGGAATGAGCAGTTCTTC; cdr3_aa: CASRIVGGRNEQFF
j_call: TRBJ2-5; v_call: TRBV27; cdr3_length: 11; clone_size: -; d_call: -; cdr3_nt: TGTGCCAGCACCAACGGGGAGACCCAGTACTTC; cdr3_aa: CASTNGETQYF
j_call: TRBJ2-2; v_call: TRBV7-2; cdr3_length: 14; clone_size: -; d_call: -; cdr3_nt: TGTGCCAGCAGCTTTAGTACTGCCACCGGGGAGCTGTTTTTT; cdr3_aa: CASSFSTATGELFF
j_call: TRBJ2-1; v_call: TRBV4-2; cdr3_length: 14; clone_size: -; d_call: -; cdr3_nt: TGTGCCAGCAGCCAACTTAGCGGATACAATGAGCAGTTCTTC; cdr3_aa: CASSQLSGYNEQFF
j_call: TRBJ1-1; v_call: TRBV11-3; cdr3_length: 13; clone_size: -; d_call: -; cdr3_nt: TGTGCCAGCAGCTCGAAACTAAACACTGAAGCTTTCTTT; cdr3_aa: CASSSKLNTEAFF
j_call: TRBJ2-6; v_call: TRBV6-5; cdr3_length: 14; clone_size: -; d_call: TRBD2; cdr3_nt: TGTGCCAGCGGGGGGGGTTCCGGGGCCAACGTCCTGACTTTC; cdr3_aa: CASGGGSGANVLTF
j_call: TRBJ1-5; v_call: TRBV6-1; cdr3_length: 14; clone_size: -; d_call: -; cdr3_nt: TGTGCCAGCAGTGGTCAGGGTTTGGGTCAGCCCCAGCATTTT; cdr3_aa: CASSGQGLGQPQHF
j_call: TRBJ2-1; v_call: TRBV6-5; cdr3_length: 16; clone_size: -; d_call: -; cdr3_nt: TGTGCCAGCAGTTACCCCGGAGGGTCGGGTTACAATGAGCAGTTCTTC; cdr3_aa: CASSYPGGSGYNEQFF
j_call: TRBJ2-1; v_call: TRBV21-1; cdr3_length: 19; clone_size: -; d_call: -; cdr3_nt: TGTGCCAGCAGCAGAGGGGTGGGGGCCAGGGTACTCTTCTACAATGAGCAGTTCTTC; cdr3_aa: CASSRGVGARVLFYNEQFF
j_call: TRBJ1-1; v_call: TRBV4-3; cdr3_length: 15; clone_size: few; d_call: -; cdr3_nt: TGCGCCAGCAGCCAAGATGGAGGGGAGAGCACTGAAGCTTTCTTT; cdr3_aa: CASSQDGGESTEAFF
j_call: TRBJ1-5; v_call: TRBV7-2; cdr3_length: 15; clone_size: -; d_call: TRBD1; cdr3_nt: TGTGCCAGCAGTCCGGCTACAGGGGGAAATCAGCCCCAGCATTTT; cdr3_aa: CASSPATGGNQPQHF
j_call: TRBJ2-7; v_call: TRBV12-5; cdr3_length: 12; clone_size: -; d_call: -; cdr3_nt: TGTGCTAGTGGCCCCCCCGCCTACGAGCAGTACTTC; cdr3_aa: CASGPPAYEQYF
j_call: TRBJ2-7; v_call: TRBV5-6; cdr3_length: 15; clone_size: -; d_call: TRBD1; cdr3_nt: TGTGCCAGCAGCTCGCCCGGGACAGTCTCCTACGAGCAGTACTTC; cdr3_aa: CASSSPGTVSYEQYF
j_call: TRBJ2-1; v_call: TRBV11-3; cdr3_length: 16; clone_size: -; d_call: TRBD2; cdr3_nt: TGTGCCAGCAGCCCTCGGACTAGCGGGAGTAACAATGAGCAGTTCTTC; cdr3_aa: CASSPRTSGSNNEQFF
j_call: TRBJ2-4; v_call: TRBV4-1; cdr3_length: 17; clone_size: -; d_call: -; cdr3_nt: TGCGCCAGCAGCCAAGATTCGGAGCGGATAGCCAAAAACATTCAGTACTTC; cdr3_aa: CASSQDSERIAKNIQYF